This entry lists 29 T cell receptor beta chains sequenced from one sample in a study of blood T cell repertoires in COVID-19. Assay used: immunoSEQ multiplex PCR; TCRdb lists only in-frame clones, some missing. The sample lists fewer than 150,000 clones; 84% were seen once. The sequenced sample was PBMCs or T cells enriched from blood (not recorded which). The receptor set was obtained from a man aged 45-60 years in a cohort exposed to, infected with or recovered from COVID-19 (not recorded which).

This clone was found once. This chain connects TRBV5-6 to TRBJ2-1; 9 nucleotides line up with TRBD2. This CDR3 contains 16 residues. Germline V lookup: CDR1 SGHDT, CDR2 YYEEEE. With 4 bases clipped from V and 2 bases from J, the junction kept 7 bases outside the gene matches. CDR3 DNA sequence: TGTGCCAGCAGCCGGGTAGCGGGAGATCCCTACAATGAGCAGTTCTTC. The encoded protein is CASSRVAGDPYNEQFF.

The rearrangement joins TRBV7-2 to TRBJ2-1, with 8 bases lining up with TRBD2. Germline CDR1 is SGHTA and CDR2 is FQGNSA. CDR3 size: 15 residues. V lost 6 bases to trimming and J lost 2 bases; unmatched junction nucleotides: 6. The chain's CDR3 is CASSVAGWAYNEQFF. For the CDR3, the DNA is TGTGCCAGCAGTGTAGCGGGATGGGCCTACAATGAGCAGTTCTTC.

This clone was seen a single time. The rearrangement joins TRBV19 to TRBJ2-7; 11 nucleotides line up with TRBD1. CDR1 LNHDA and CDR2 SQIVND come from the germline V gene (reference sequence). After removal of 4 bases from V and 3 bases from J, the junction contained 8 bases not matched to a gene. The CDR3 is 16 residues long. The CDR3 loop is CASSKLPGTGGYEQYF. CDR3 nucleotide sequence: TGTGCCAGTAGTAAGCTACCCGGGACAGGGGGCTACGAGCAGTACTTC. Based on the CDR3 plus reference TRBV19 and TRBJ2-7, the full variable domain is DGGITQSPKYLFRKEGQNVTLSCEQNLNHDAMYWYRQDPGQGLRLIYYSQIVNDFQKGDIAEGYSVSREKKESFPLTVTSAQKNPTAFYLCASSKLPGTGGYEQYFGPGTRLTVT.

This chain joins TRBV7-6 and TRBJ2-3, with 7 bases matching TRBD2. J lost 2 bases, V lost 4 bases, and 3 bases had no gene match. The CDR3 is made up of 14 amino acids. Germline-derived CDR1 and CDR2 are SGHVS and FNYEAQ. For the CDR3, the DNA is TGTGCCAGCAGCTGGGGAGGGTCCACAGATACGCAGTATTTT. As protein: CASSWGGSTDTQYF.

The chain carries TRBV11-2 and TRBJ1-2; D gene unclear. Trimming removed 0 bases at V and 4 bases at J, with 15 bases between. The CDR3 spans 16 residues. The germline CDR1 and CDR2 sequences are SGHAT and FQNNGV. The CDR3: CASSLDSLDRGYGYTF. The CDR3 nucleotides read TGTGCCAGCAGCTTAGATTCCCTGGATCGGGGCTATGGCTACACCTTC.

This sequence joins TRBV13 and TRBJ2-5, with D uncertain. V lost 2 bases to trimming and J lost 1 base, with 8 bases between them. Per germline, CDR1 PRHDT and CDR2 FYEKMQ (reference sequence). The CDR3 contains 14 residues. The CDR3 nucleotides read TGTGCCAGCAGCTTATTTCTAGTCCAAGAGACCCAGTACTTC. This translates into CASSLFLVQETQYF.

The V gene is TRBV6-5, the J gene TRBJ1-6; maybe TRBD1 (6 bases). The CDR3 covers 14 residues. Germline CDR1 is MNHEY and CDR2 is SVGAGI. The ends were cut back, 0 bases at V and 7 bases at J, with 7 bases in the middle. The chain's CDR3 is CASSYSTGNSPLHF. CDR3 bases: TGTGCCAGCAGTTACTCCACAGGGAATTCACCCCTCCACTTT.

The chain combines TRBV25-1 with TRBJ1-2; 7 bases agree with TRBD1. The CDR3 loop spans 15 amino acids. Germline CDR1 and CDR2: MGHDK and SYGVNS. J was trimmed by 8 bases and V by 4 bases; bases with no gene match: 13. The CDR3 bases are TGTGCCAGCAGTGCCCAGGACAGGAGGCGGACAGGCTACACCTTC. Translating gives CASSAQDRRRTGYTF.

The genes are TRBV10-3 and TRBJ2-3; 9 bases align to TRBD2. This CDR3 region has 17 residues. The germline CDR1 and CDR2 sequences are ENHRY and SYGVKD. V was clipped by 0 bases and J by 1 base; unmatched bases: 5. The DNA for the CDR3 is TGTGCCATCAGTGAGTCGGCGATAGCGGGAGGCACAGATACGCAGTATTTT. This codes for CAISESAIAGGTDTQYF.

This chain uses TRBV12-3 or TRBV12-4 with TRBJ1-4, with 7 bases lining up with TRBD1. V shed 6 bases, J shed 10 bases, and the junction held 8 bases outside the gene matches. This CDR3 has 13 amino acids. CDR3 sequence: CASRTGYIGKLFF. The CDR3 DNA sequence: TGTGCCAGCAGGACAGGGTATATAGGAAAACTGTTTTTT.

This chain links TRBV27 with TRBJ2-3, with D possibly being TRBD2 (7 bases). Trimming cost V 3 bases and J 5 bases, with 12 bases left between them. Germline V gene data show CDR1 as MNHEY and CDR2 as SMNVEV (reference sequence). This CDR3 has 14 residues. As DNA, the CDR3 is TGTGCCAGCAGTTTTGGGGGGGCGGTAGATACGCAGTATTTT. Translated: CASSFGGAVDTQYF.

The chain is built from TRBV5-1 and TRBJ2-5, with TRBD2 matching 9 bases. V lost 1 base, J lost 1 base, and 5 bases stayed unmatched. Germline V lookup: CDR1 SGHRS, CDR2 YFSETQ. The CDR3 runs to 16 residues. DNA of the CDR3: TGCGCCAGCAGCTTGAGGCCTAGCGGGACCCAAGAGACCCAGTACTTC. Translating it yields CASSLRPSGTQETQYF.

The chain joins TRBV3-1 (or the pseudogene TRBV3-2) to TRBJ1-5, with D unclear. CDR1 and CDR2 from the germline V gene are LGHDT and YNNKEL (reference sequence). The CDR3 consists of 17 residues. Trimming removed 4 bases from V and 0 bases from J, with 16 bases in between. CDR3 region: CASSLRGWAYSNQPQHF. The CDR3 DNA reads TGTGCCAGCAGCCTAAGAGGGTGGGCTTATAGCAATCAGCCCCAGCATTTT.

This clone was detected many times. The rearrangement uses TRBV27 and TRBJ1-5, with TRBD1 identical over 9 bases. In germline, CDR1 is MNHEY, CDR2 SMNVEV (reference sequence). CDR3 length: 16 amino acids. The J segment lost 5 bases and the V segment lost 4 bases, leaving 9 bases of the junction unmatched. DNA for the CDR3: TGTGCCAGCAGTTCAACAGGGGGCGGGTGGGATCAGCCCCAGCATTTT. Protein product: CASSSTGGGWDQPQHF.

The chain combines TRBV24-1 with TRBJ2-7; 7 bases agree with TRBD2. The V gene's germline CDR1 is KGHDR and CDR2 SFDVKD. The V segment lost 5 bases and the J segment 6 bases; nucleotides outside the gene matches: 9. This CDR3 region has 14 residues. CDR3: CATSASGVRGEQYF. As DNA, the CDR3 is TGTGCCACCAGTGCCAGCGGGGTTCGGGGCGAGCAGTACTTC.

V is TRBV7-3 and J is TRBJ1-2, with D possibly matching TRBD1 (6 bases). V lost 1 base and J 4 bases, leaving 10 bases between the germline ends. CDR1 is SGHTA, CDR2 FQGTGA, per germline. This CDR3 is built from 14 residues. CDR3 nucleotides: TGTGCCAGCAGCTTAAACAGGGACGGCTATGGCTACACCTTC. Translated: CASSLNRDGYGYTF.

This clone was recorded a few times. Other DNA sequences of this sample code for an identical CDR3. CDR3: CASRRQGITYEQYF. CDR3 nucleotides: TGTGCCAGCAGACGACAGGGAATTACCTACGAGCAGTACTTC. The V and J genes are TRBV28 and TRBJ2-7; the match to TRBD1 covers 7 bases. The V and J ends lost 6 bases and 2 bases, in that order; junction bases with no gene match: 7. Germline-derived CDR1 and CDR2 are MDHEN and SYDVKM. The CDR3 covers 14 residues. The complete variable domain, with remaining parts taken from reference TRBV28 and TRBJ2-7, reads DVKVTQSSRYLVKRTGEKVFLECVQDMDHENMFWYRQDPGLGLRLIYFSYDVKMKEKGDIPEGYSVSREKKERFSLILESASTNQTSMYLCASRRQGITYEQYFGPGTRLTVT.

The chain recombines TRBV10-3 with TRBJ2-7, with 14 bases lining up with TRBD2. Germline V gives CDR1 ENHRY, CDR2 SYGVKD. Losses at the gene ends were 0 bases for V and 0 bases for J; bases not matched to a gene: 7. This CDR3 has 19 residues. DNA of the CDR3: TGTGCCATCAGTGAGTCAGTAGCGGGACTAGCGGGAGTCTCCTACGAGCAGTACTTC. Translating it yields CAISESVAGLAGVSYEQYF.

J is TRBJ1-1 and V is TRBV7-2, with 9 bases aligning to TRBD1. Trimming at V came to 1 base and at J to 5 bases, leaving 11 bases not matched to a gene. Per the germline V gene, CDR1 is SGHTA and CDR2 is FQGNSA. The CDR3 is 17 residues long. The CDR3 protein is CASSLEAGTGRVTEAFF. The CDR3 coding sequence is TGTGCCAGCAGCTTAGAAGCAGGGACAGGGAGGGTGACTGAAGCTTTCTTT. The entire variable domain, with the rest obtained from reference TRBV7-2 and TRBJ1-1, is as follows: GAGVSQSPSNKVTEKGKDVELRCDPISGHTALYWYRQSLGQGLEFLIYFQGNSAPDKSGLPSDRFSAERTGGSVSTLTIQRTQQEDSAVYLCASSLEAGTGRVTEAFFGQGTRLTVV.

This clone was seen only once. The chain combines TRBV15 with TRBJ1-1; 7 bases line up with TRBD1. Per the germline V gene, CDR1 is LNHNV and CDR2 is YYDKDF (reference sequence). The CDR3 spans 14 residues. V was clipped by 5 bases and J by 1 base; unmatched bases: 4. The DNA of the CDR3 is TGTGCCACCAGCTACCCAGGGGGGAACACTGAAGCTTTCTTT. This codes for CATSYPGGNTEAFF.

This rearrangement joins TRBV5-1 to TRBJ1-4, with 8 bases lining up with TRBD1. Germline CDR1 is SGHRS and CDR2 is YFSETQ. Trimming cost V 6 bases and J 3 bases; bases outside gene matches: 4. CDR3 length: 14 residues. CDR3 nucleotides: TGCGCCAGCACCCAGGGGGCTGCTAATGAAAAACTGTTTTTT. It codes for CASTQGAANEKLFF.

V gene TRBV7-3 combines with J gene TRBJ1-1; D might be TRBD1 (6 bases). The CDR3 contains 14 residues. V was trimmed by 5 bases and J by 2 bases, leaving 12 bases between them. CDR1 SGHTA and CDR2 FQGTGA come from the germline V gene. The chain's CDR3 is CASSAGTYNTEAFF. The CDR3 DNA reads as TGTGCCAGCAGCGCCGGGACATATAACACTGAAGCTTTCTTT.

The DNA of the CDR3 is TGCGCCAGCAGCTGGACAGCAACTAATGAAAAACTGTTTTTT. Its translation: CASSWTATNEKLFF. J is TRBJ1-4 and V is TRBV5-1; weak D call: TRBD1 (6 bases). CDR1 is SGHRS, CDR2 YFSETQ, per germline. V lost 3 bases to trimming and J lost 0 bases, with 6 bases between them. This CDR3 is built from 14 residues. Supplemented by reference TRBV5-1 and TRBJ1-4, the full variable domain reads KAGVTQTPRYLIKTRGQQVTLSCSPISGHRSVSWYQQTPGQGLQFLFEYFSETQRNKGNFPGRFSGRQFSNSRSEMNVSTLELGDSALYLCASSWTATNEKLFFGSGTQLSVL.

The chain uses TRBV19 and TRBJ1-5; possibly TRBD1 for D (6 bases). Germline V gene lookup returns CDR1 LNHDA and CDR2 SQIVND (reference sequence). This CDR3 has 15 residues. With 0 bases removed from V and 2 bases from J, the gap between germline ends came to 8 bases. Here the CDR3 reads CASSIDRGGNQPQHF. The CDR3 DNA reads as TGTGCCAGTAGTATAGACAGGGGTGGCAATCAGCCCCAGCATTTT.

The rearrangement uses TRBV4-1 and TRBJ1-5, with a weak D call TRBD1 (6 bases). This CDR3 comprises 15 residues. Germline V gives CDR1 MGHRA, CDR2 YSYEKL. With 2 bases removed from V and 4 bases from J, the gap between germline ends came to 12 bases. The CDR3 coding sequence is TGCGCCAGCAGCCAAATTGGACAGTTAAATCAGCCCCAGCATTTT. It encodes CASSQIGQLNQPQHF.

This chain joins TRBV5-6 and TRBJ2-7, with TRBD1 identical over 7 bases. The germline V gene has CDR1 SGHDT and CDR2 YYEEEE. The CDR3 is 14 amino acids. Unmatched junction bases numbered 8, after V lost 4 bases and J lost 4 bases. The CDR3 nucleotides are TGTGCCAGCAGCCTACAGGGGCCGGATTACGAGCAGTACTTC. Its translation is CASSLQGPDYEQYF.

V usage is TRBV10-3 and J usage is TRBJ2-7, with TRBD1 as a possible D gene (6 bases). Trimming cost V 6 bases and J 3 bases, with 9 bases left between them. In germline, CDR1 is ENHRY, CDR2 SYGVKD. The CDR3 length is 12 residues. CDR3 region: CAIRTDSYEQYF. CDR3 DNA: TGTGCCATCAGGACGGACAGCTACGAGCAGTACTTC.

The J gene is TRBJ2-1, the V gene TRBV27; TRBD2 agrees at 9 bases. CDR3 size: 15 residues. The V gene's germline CDR1 is MNHEY and CDR2 SMNVEV (reference sequence). J gave up 3 bases and V 5 bases, and 5 bases lay outside the gene matches. For the CDR3, the DNA is TGTGCCAGCAGTCCGAGCGGGAGGAACTACAATGAGCAGTTCTTC. Its translation is CASSPSGRNYNEQFF.

The rearrangement joins TRBV18 to TRBJ1-5, with 8 bases aligning to TRBD1. CDR3 length equals 15 residues. Germline CDR1 KGHSH, CDR2 LQKENI. J gave up 0 bases and V 5 bases, and 3 bases lay outside the gene matches. The CDR3 spells CASSATGASNQPQHF. The CDR3, as DNA: TGTGCCAGCTCAGCGACAGGGGCTAGCAATCAGCCCCAGCATTTT.